A selection of T cell receptor beta chains follows, all from one sample in a study of beta chain features in type 1 diabetes. Data came from immunoSEQ multiplex PCR; TCRdb stores just in-frame clones and leaves some out. The sample carries about 44,000 clones, 51% recorded once. The sequenced sample consisted of Tregs from blood. The receptors were sampled from a young woman in good health. CDR3s include the opening cysteine and the closing phenylalanine or tryptophan. Fields, in order: clone size, D gene, V gene, J gene, CDR3 DNA, CDR3 protein. The D gene is left open where the match is weak. Clone size, where shown, is once, few, many, or a class for clones that have expanded.

NA	TRBD1	TRBV28	TRBJ2-3	TGTGCCAGCAGTCCCTACAGGGGGCGCGGGACAGATACGCAGTATTTT	CASSPYRGRGTDTQYF
few	TRBD1	TRBV28	TRBJ2-5	TGTGCCAGCAGTCAGATCGGGACAGGGGAAGAGACCCAGTACTTC	CASSQIGTGEETQYF
few	TRBD2	TRBV18	TRBJ2-4	TGTGCCAGCTCACCACTAGCGGGCTCTGCCAAAAACATTCAGTACTTC	CASSPLAGSAKNIQYF
NA	TRBD2	TRBV28	TRBJ2-5	TGTGCCAGCACGACTAGCGGGAGGGAAGAGACCCAGTACTTC	CASTTSGREETQYF
NA	NA	TRBV10-2	TRBJ1-5	TGCGCCAGCAGTGTTTCGACAGCTGGCAATCAGCCCCAGCATTTT	CASSVSTAGNQPQHF
NA	NA	TRBV2	TRBJ2-5	TGTGCCAGCAGGGAAGACAGGCCGAGGGAGACCCAGTACTTC	CASREDRPRETQYF
NA	TRBD2	TRBV19	TRBJ2-2	TGTGCCAGTAGTCCGGGGGGGTGGAACACCGGGGAGCTGTTTTTT	CASSPGGWNTGELFF
NA	TRBD2	TRBV4-3	TRBJ2-1	TGCGCCAGCAGCCGCGGGACTAGCGGATACAATGAGCAGTTCTTC	CASSRGTSGYNEQFF
NA	NA	TRBV10-3	TRBJ1-5	TGTGCCATCAGTGCGACAGCCGATAGCAATCAGCCCCAGCATTTT	CAISATADSNQPQHF
few	TRBD2	TRBV6-6	TRBJ2-7	TGTGCCAGCCGGGCGGCTAGCGGGAGGTTGGGGCAGTACTTC	CASRAASGRLGQYF
NA	NA	TRBV28	TRBJ2-4	TGTGCCAGCAGCCCAAGGGGTTACAAAAACATTCAGTACTTC	CASSPRGYKNIQYF
NA	TRBD2	TRBV6-5	TRBJ2-5	TGTGCCAGCAGCCGCGGGACTAGCGGGAGGGAGACCCAGTACTTC	CASSRGTSGRETQYF
few	NA	TRBV18	TRBJ2-2	TGTGCCAGCTCACCCTTTGGACATTCGAACACCGGGGAGCTGTTTTTT	CASSPFGHSNTGELFF
once	TRBD2	TRBV7-2	TRBJ2-7	TGTGCCAGCAGCACACGTTCGAGCGGGAGCGCTCTCGGCGAGCAGTACTTC	CASSTRSSGSALGEQYF
NA	NA	TRBV27	TRBJ2-6	TGTGCCAGCAGTTCTCCAGGGGGGAAGGCCAACGTCCTGACTTTC	CASSSPGGKANVLTF
NA	NA	TRBV11-2	TRBJ1-4	TGTGCCAGCAGCTTAGTTGGGGGCCTTGAAAAACTGTTTTTT	CASSLVGGLEKLFF
NA	NA	TRBV5-4	TRBJ1-4	TGTGCCAGCAGCCACGAGGCAACTAATGAAAAACTGTTTTTT	CASSHEATNEKLFF
NA	NA	TRBV5-1	TRBJ2-7	TGCGCCAGCAGCTTGCCTCAGGGGACGGGGGAGCAGTACTTC	CASSLPQGTGEQYF
medium-sized	NA	TRBV7-9	TRBJ1-2	TGTGCCAGCAGCCTTATTGACGGGATTGAGCCCATCTTC	CASSLIDGIEPIF
NA	NA	TRBV5-8	TRBJ1-2	TGTGCCAGCAGCCCGCCCCTAGCGCAGGGAACCTATGGCTACACCTTC	CASSPPLAQGTYGYTF
NA	NA	TRBV5-1	TRBJ2-7	TGCGCCAGCAGCTTGAGGGACTGGTCCGAGCAGTACTTC	CASSLRDWSEQYF
NA	TRBD1	TRBV2	TRBJ1-6	TGTGCCAGCAGCCGACAGGGTTATAATTCACCCCTCCACTTT	CASSRQGYNSPLHF
NA	TRBD1	TRBV7-9	TRBJ2-1	TGTGCCAGCAGCGCAACCCGGGACAGGGTCTCGAGCAAAGTCTTC	CASSATRDRVSSKVF
NA	TRBD1	TRBV9	TRBJ1-5	TGTGCCAGCAGCGGAGGGACAGGTAATAGCAATCAGCCCCAGCATTTT	CASSGGTGNSNQPQHF
few	NA	TRBV15	TRBJ2-4	TGTGCCACCAGCGGGGGGGCCAAAAACATTCAGTACTTC	CATSGGAKNIQYF
NA	TRBD2	TRBV29-1	TRBJ2-1	TGCAGCGTCAGGACTAGCGGGAGGATCGGGGAGCAGTTCTTC	CSVRTSGRIGEQFF
NA	NA	TRBV5-4	TRBJ2-5	TGTGCCAGCAGCTTGGCTAGCGAAGAGACCCAGTACTTC	CASSLASEETQYF
NA	NA	TRBV11-2	TRBJ2-2	TGTGCCAGCAGCTTCACGAACACCGGGGAGCTGTTTTTT	CASSFTNTGELFF
few	NA	TRBV29-1	TRBJ2-3	TGCAGCGTGAGAACAGGGCTGGGCACAGATACGCAGTATTTT	CSVRTGLGTDTQYF
NA	NA	TRBV7-8	TRBJ1-1	TGTGCCAGCAGCCTCGGGGGGAGGAACACTGAAGCTTTCTTT	CASSLGGRNTEAFF
few	TRBD1	TRBV29-1	TRBJ1-2	TGCAGCGTTGTAACAGGGGCAGTAGGAGGCTACACCTTC	CSVVTGAVGGYTF
NA	TRBD1	TRBV9	TRBJ2-1	TGTGCCAGCAGCGGAGGACAGGGGTGGAATGAGCAGTTCTTC	CASSGGQGWNEQFF
NA	TRBD2	TRBV6-5	TRBJ2-3	TGTGCCAGCAGTTACCGGACCGATGGCGGGAGTATGCAGTATTTT	CASSYRTDGGSMQYF